This T cell receptor (beta chain) was observed in a study of blood T cell repertoires in COVID-19. In the study overall: COVID-19 samples collected from the United States, Italy and Spain covered acute and convalescent phases. The analysed material was cDNA or gDNA that came from T cells, B-cell-depleted T cells, or PBMCs.

CDR1 and CDR2 (germline): KGHSH, LQKENI. The CDR3 loop spans 12 amino acids. V gave up 3 bases and J gave up 12 bases, with 12 bases separating them. In its sample, this clone was seen once. Per the authors' pipeline: By means of reference gene primer amplification, nucleated cell counts were estimated. Sequencing used immunoSEQ multiplex PCR; TCRdb keeps in-frame clones, though not all of them. V and J calls and clone size are copied from that table; D and trimming were computed from the DNA. The table has around 230,000 clones, 81% seen once. The chain combines TRBV18 with TRBJ1-3; maybe TRBD1 (5 bases). This receptor was obtained from a woman aged 80 or older with acute or convalescent COVID-19. Source material: peripheral blood. The CDR3 DNA is TGTGCCAGCTCACCTAGGGGCCTGGGCATATATTTT. This gives the protein CASSPRGLGIYF.